This T cell receptor (beta chain) was found in a study of CD8 T cells in Susac syndrome. Treatment-naive patients with stable or active relapsing-remitting disease served as multiple sclerosis controls. Isolation of CD8+ and CD4+ T cells was performed negatively, whereas enrichment of TEMRA cells was done by FACS. With random hexamers, reverse transcription was performed on about 0.5 to 1 ug of RNA. Multiplex immunoSEQ PCR targeted 54 Vbeta and 13 Jbeta TCR beta segments. In TCRdb, the immunoSEQ multiplex PCR reads were re-called with MiXCR into one record per CDR3 protein. The table records about 250,000 distinct CDR3 sequences, approximately 92% of them present only once. The CDR3 has 14 amino acids. Trimming took 5 bases from V and 4 from J; bases not matched to a gene: 7. Germline lookup yields CDR1 KGHDR and CDR2 SFDVKD.

The receptor's source is a human donor with multiple sclerosis. The sequencing input was CD4+ T cells from PBMCs. The rearrangement joins TRBV24-1 to TRBJ2-7, with 7 bases that match TRBD2. The CDR3 sequence: CATSVTGGGYEQYV. In nucleotides, the CDR3 is TGTGCCACCAGTGTGACGGGAGGAGGGTACGAGCAGTACGTC.